What follows is one T cell receptor beta chain and its context. Its specificity is unknown. This specimen belongs to a study of T cell repertoires in ileal Crohn's disease. Study context: Thiopurines (under 12) or anti-TNF agents (approximately 20) were given postoperatively to about half. Study-level results: Active smokers at surgery had more clonal expansions than non-smokers.

Eligibility required adulthood, ileal or ileocolonic Crohn's disease and indicated ileocolonic resection. Profiling relied on immunoSEQ multiplex PCR, and the TCRdb table lists in-frame clones only, not all of them. The data show about 15,000 clones, 75% to 85% seen once. This CDR3 region has 13 residues. Looked up from germline, CDR1 is GTSNPN and CDR2 is SVGIG (reference sequence). The ends were cut back, 4 bases at V and 3 bases at J, with 12 bases in the middle. The chain has TRBV30 and TRBJ1-1; the D is unclear. The source of this sequence is an adult with Crohn's disease. Sequenced material: ileal tissue. The CDR3 region has the DNA TGTGCCTGGACCCTCCCAGGATACACTGAAGCTTTCTTT. Amino acid sequence: CAWTLPGYTEAFF. Full variable domain (remainder filled in from reference TRBV30 and TRBJ1-1): SQTIHQWPATLVQPVGSPLSLECTVEGTSNPNLYWYRQAAGRGLQLLFYSVGIGQISSEVPQNLSASRPQDRQFILSSKKLLLSDSGFYLCAWTLPGYTEAFFGQGTRLTVV.